This TCR beta chain was identified in a study of cytomegalovirus exposure and HLA in healthy donors. With 60 Vbeta and 13 Jbeta primers, the PCR was carried out. Measured with immunoSEQ multiplex PCR; TCRdb has only the in-frame clones, and not every one. In the table there are 120,000 or so clones, over 65% of which are singletons. Comments on this clone: Its specificity is not known.

CDR1 and CDR2 from the germline V gene are SGHNT and YYREEE (reference sequence). The CDR3 is 15 amino acids. The ends lost 4 bases at V and 5 bases at J; junction bases unmatched: 11. Study results and limitations: About 87% or about 30% of the time was how often most TCR beta V segments were productive, according to an earlier analysis. According to a later analysis, donors in an Asian-associated ancestry cluster reportedly had fewer N-insertions than the 666-donor mean.

The source of this sequence is a woman aged 40 to 50 in good health and CMV-seropositive. Sequencing input: PBMCs. V usage is TRBV5-4 and J usage is TRBJ2-7; 8 nucleotides match TRBD1. Here the CDR3 reads CASSPRTAGGNEQYF. The CDR3, as DNA: TGTGCCAGCAGCCCGAGAACGGCAGGGGGCAACGAGCAGTACTTC.